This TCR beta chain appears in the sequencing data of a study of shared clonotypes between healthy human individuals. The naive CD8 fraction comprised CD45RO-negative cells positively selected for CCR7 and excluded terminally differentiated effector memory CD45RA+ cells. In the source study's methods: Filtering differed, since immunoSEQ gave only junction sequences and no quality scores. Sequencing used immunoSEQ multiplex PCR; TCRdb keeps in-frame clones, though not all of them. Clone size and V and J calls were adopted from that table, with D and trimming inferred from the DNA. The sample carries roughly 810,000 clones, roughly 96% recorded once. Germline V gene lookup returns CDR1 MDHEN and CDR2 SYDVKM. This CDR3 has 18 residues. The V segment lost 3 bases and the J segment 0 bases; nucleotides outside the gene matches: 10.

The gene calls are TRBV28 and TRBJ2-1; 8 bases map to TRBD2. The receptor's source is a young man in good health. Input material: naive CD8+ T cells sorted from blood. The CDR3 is CASSFSPASGSSYNEQFF. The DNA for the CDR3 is TGTGCCAGCAGTTTCTCCCCCGCAAGCGGGAGCTCCTACAATGAGCAGTTCTTC.